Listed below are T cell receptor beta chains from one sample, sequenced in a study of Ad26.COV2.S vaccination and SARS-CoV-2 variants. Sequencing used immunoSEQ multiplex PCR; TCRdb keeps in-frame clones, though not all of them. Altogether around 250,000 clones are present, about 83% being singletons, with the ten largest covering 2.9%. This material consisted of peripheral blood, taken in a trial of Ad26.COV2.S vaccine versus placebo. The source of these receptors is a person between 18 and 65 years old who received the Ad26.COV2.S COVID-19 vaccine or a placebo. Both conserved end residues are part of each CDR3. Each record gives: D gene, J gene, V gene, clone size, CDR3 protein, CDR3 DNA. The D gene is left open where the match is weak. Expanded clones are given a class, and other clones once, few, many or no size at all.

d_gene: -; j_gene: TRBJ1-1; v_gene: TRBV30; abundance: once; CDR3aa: CAWSPIDSMNTEAFF; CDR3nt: TGTGCCTGGAGCCCAATAGACAGCATGAACACTGAAGCTTTCTTT
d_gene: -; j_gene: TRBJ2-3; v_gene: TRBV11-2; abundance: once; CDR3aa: CASSLEGLADTQYF; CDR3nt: TGTGCCAGCAGCTTAGAGGGGCTCGCAGATACGCAGTATTTT
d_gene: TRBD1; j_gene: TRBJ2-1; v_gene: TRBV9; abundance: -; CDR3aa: CASSPGQGAYNEQFF; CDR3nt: TGTGCCAGCAGCCCCGGACAGGGTGCGTACAATGAGCAGTTCTTC
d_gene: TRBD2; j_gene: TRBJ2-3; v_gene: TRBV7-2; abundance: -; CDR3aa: CASSFEIAGGRRDTQYF; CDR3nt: TGTGCCAGCAGCTTCGAGATAGCGGGAGGGCGTCGAGATACGCAGTATTTT
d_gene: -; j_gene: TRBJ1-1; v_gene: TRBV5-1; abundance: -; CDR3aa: CASSFFGPADTEAFF; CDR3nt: TGCGCCAGCAGCTTTTTTGGACCCGCGGACACTGAAGCTTTCTTT
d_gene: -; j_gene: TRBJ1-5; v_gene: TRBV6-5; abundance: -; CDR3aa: CASSPWGGPQPQHF; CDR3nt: TGTGCCAGCAGTCCCTGGGGGGGACCGCAGCCCCAGCATTTT
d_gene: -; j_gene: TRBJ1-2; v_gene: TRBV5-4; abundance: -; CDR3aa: CASSFPQDEDGYTF; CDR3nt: TGTGCCAGCAGCTTTCCACAGGATGAGGATGGCTACACCTTC
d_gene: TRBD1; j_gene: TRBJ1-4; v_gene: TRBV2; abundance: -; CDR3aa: CASSADRVPNEKLFF; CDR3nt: TGTGCCAGCAGTGCCGACAGGGTCCCTAATGAAAAACTGTTTTTT
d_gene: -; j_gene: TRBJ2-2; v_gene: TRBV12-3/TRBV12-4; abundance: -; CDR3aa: CASNLGWGELFF; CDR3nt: TGTGCCAGCAATTTAGGTTGGGGGGAGCTGTTTTTT
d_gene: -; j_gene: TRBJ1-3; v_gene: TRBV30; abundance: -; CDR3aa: CAWSVTKSSRGGNTIYF; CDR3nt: TGTGCCTGGAGTGTAACAAAATCGAGTAGAGGGGGAAACACCATATATTTT
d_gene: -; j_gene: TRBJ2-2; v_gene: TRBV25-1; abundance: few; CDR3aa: CASRNGRVLTGELFF; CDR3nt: TGTGCCAGCAGGAACGGGAGAGTGCTCACCGGGGAGCTGTTTTTT
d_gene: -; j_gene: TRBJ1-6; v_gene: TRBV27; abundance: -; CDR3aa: CASSSGGRGIYNSPLHF; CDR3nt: TGTGCCAGCAGTTCGGGCGGGAGGGGGATCTATAATTCACCCCTCCACTTT
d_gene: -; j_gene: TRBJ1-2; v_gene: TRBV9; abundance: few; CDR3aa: CASSETFRGYTF; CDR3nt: TGTGCCAGCAGTGAAACATTCCGTGGCTACACCTTC
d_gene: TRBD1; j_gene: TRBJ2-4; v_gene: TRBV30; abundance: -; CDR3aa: CAWSVPGQGKNIQYF; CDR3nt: TGTGCCTGGAGTGTCCCGGGACAGGGAAAAAACATTCAGTACTTC
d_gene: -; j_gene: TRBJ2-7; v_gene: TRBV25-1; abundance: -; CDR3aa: CASSRSTGPTAEQYF; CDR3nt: TGTGCCAGCAGTAGATCTACAGGGCCCACCGCCGAGCAGTACTTC
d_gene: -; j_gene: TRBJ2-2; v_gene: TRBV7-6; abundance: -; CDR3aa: CASSYQRNTGELFF; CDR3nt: TGTGCCAGCAGCTACCAGAGGAACACCGGGGAGCTGTTTTTT
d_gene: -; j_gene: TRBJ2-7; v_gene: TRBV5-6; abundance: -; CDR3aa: CASSLALEQYF; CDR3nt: TGTGCCAGCAGCTTGGCACTCGAGCAGTACTTC
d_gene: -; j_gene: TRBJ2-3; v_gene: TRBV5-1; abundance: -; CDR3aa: CASSLEPGREDTQYF; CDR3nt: TGCGCCAGCAGCTTGGAGCCCGGGAGAGAAGATACGCAGTATTTT
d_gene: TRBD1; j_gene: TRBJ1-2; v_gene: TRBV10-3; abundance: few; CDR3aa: CAIRQGYGYTF; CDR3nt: TGTGCCATTAGACAGGGATATGGCTACACCTTC
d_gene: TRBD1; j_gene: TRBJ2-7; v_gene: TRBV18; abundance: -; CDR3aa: CASSVRGQSIYEQYF; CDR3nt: TGTGCCAGCTCAGTTCGGGGACAGTCGATTTACGAGCAGTACTTC
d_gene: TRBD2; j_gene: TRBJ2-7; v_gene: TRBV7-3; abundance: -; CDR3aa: CASSVLAGVSYEQYF; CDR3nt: TGTGCCAGCAGCGTACTAGCGGGGGTCTCCTACGAGCAGTACTTC
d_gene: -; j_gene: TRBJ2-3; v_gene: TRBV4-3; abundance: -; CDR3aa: CASSRGKADTQYF; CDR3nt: TGCGCCAGCAGCCGAGGAAAGGCAGATACGCAGTATTTT
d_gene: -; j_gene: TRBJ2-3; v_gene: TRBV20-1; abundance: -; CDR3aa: CSVGSTDTQYF; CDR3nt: TGCAGTGTTGGTTCCACAGATACGCAGTATTTT
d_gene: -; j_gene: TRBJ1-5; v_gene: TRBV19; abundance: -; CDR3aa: CASTPSGGVWPQHF; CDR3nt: TGTGCCAGTACACCCTCGGGCGGGGTGTGGCCCCAGCATTTT
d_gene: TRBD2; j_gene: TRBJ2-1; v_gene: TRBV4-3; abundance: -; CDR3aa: CASSPNQGLAGGNEQFF; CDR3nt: TGCGCCAGCAGCCCCAACCAGGGACTAGCGGGAGGGAATGAGCAGTTCTTC
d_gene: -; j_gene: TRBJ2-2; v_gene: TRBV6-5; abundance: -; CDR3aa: CASRQGGKNTGELFF; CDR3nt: TGTGCCAGCCGCCAAGGCGGGAAAAACACCGGGGAGCTGTTTTTT
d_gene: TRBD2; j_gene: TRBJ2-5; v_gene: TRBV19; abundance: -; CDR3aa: CASSIGLAGETQYF; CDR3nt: TGTGCCAGTAGTATAGGGCTAGCGGGAGAGACCCAGTACTTC
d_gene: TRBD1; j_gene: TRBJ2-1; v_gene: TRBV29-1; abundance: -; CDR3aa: CSGGQGEGNEQFF; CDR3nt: TGCAGCGGTGGACAGGGGGAAGGCAATGAGCAGTTCTTC
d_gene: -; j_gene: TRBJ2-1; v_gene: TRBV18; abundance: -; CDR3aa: CASSLNGRGNNEQFF; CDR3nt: TGTGCCAGCTCCCTCAACGGGAGAGGTAACAATGAGCAGTTCTTC
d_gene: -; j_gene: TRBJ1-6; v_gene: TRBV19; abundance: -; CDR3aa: CASSIDEVVASPLHF; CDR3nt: TGTGCCAGTAGTATCGATGAAGTAGTAGCTTCACCCCTCCACTTT
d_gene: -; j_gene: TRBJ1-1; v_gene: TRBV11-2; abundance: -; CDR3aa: CASSPRPEWTGRF; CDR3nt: TGTGCCAGCAGCCCCCGACCCGAGTGGACGGGGAGGTTT
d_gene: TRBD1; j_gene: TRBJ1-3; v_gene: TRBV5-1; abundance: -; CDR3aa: CASSPRTGAGNTIYF; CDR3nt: TGCGCCAGCAGCCCTAGGACAGGGGCTGGAAACACCATATATTTT
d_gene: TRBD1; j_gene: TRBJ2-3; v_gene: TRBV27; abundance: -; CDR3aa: CASSFSGQGRTQYF; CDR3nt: TGTGCCAGCAGTTTCTCGGGACAGGGACGTACGCAGTATTTT
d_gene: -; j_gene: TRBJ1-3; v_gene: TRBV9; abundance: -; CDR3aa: CASSPGGGSGNTIYF; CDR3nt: TGTGCCAGCAGCCCGGGGGGGGGCTCTGGAAACACCATATATTTT
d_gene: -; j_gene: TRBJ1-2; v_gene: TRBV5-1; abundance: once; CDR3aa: CASSLEFGTGYGYTF; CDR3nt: TGCGCCAGCAGCTTGGAGTTCGGGACCGGTTATGGCTACACCTTC
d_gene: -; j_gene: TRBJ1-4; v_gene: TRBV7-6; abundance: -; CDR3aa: CASSANTGLTNEKLFF; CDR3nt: TGTGCCAGCAGCGCAAACACAGGGCTGACTAATGAAAAACTGTTTTTT
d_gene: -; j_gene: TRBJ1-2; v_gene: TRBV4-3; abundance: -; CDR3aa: CASSHDRDTQLYGYTF; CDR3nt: TGCGCCAGCAGCCATGACCGGGACACCCAACTCTATGGCTACACCTTC
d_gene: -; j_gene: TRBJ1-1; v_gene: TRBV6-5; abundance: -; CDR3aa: CASSYDGHTEAFF; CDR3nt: TGTGCCAGCAGTTACGACGGCCACACTGAAGCTTTCTTT
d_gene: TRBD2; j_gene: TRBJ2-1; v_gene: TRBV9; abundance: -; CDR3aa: CASSRTSYNEQFF; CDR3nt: TGTGCCAGCAGCCGGACTAGCTACAATGAGCAGTTCTTC
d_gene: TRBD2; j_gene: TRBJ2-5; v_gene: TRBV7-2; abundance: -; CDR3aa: CASSFLGLAGGETQYF; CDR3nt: TGTGCCAGCAGCTTCCTCGGGCTAGCGGGCGGGGAGACCCAGTACTTC
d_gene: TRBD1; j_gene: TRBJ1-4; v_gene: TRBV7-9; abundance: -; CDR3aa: CASSGTGTANEKLFF; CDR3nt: TGTGCCAGCAGCGGCACCGGGACAGCTAATGAAAAACTGTTTTTT
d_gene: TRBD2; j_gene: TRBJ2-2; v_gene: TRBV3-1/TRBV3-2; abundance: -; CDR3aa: CASRPSGDNTGELFF; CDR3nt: TGTGCCAGCAGGCCTAGCGGGGACAACACCGGGGAGCTGTTTTTT
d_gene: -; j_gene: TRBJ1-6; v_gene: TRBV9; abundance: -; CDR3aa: CASSVDGGLVSPLHF; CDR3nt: TGTGCCAGCAGCGTAGATGGGGGGCTGGTTTCACCCCTCCACTTT
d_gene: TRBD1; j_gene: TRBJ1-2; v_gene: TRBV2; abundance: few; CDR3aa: CASSGTGNYGYTF; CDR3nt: TGTGCCAGCAGTGGGACAGGGAACTATGGCTACACCTTC
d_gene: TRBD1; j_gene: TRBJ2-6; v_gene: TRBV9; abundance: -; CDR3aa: CASSPRDRWAGANVLTF; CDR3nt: TGTGCCAGCAGCCCACGGGACAGGTGGGCTGGGGCCAACGTCCTGACTTTC
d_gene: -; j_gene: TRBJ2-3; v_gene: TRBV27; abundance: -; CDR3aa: CASSLGQSTDTQYF; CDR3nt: TGTGCCAGCAGTTTAGGGCAGAGCACAGATACGCAGTATTTT
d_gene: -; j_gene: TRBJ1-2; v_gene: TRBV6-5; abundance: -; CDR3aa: CASSYSARLNYGYTF; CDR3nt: TGTGCCAGCAGTTACTCAGCCAGGCTTAACTATGGCTACACCTTC
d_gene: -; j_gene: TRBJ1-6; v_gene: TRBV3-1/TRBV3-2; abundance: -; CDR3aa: CASSQVQARGSPLHF; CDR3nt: TGTGCCAGCAGCCAAGTTCAGGCGAGGGGTTCACCCCTCCACTTT
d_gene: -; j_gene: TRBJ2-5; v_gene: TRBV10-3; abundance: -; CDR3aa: CAISESIGKGELTQYF; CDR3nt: TGTGCCATCAGTGAGTCGATTGGGAAGGGGGAGCTGACCCAGTACTTC
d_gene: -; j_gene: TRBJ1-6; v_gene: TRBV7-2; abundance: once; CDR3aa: CASSLPASPLHF; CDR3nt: TGTGCCAGCAGCTTACCCGCCTCACCCCTCCACTTT
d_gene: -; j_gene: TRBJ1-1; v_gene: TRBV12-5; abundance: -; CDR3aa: CASGLFQAGYRTEAFF; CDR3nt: TGTGCTAGTGGTTTGTTCCAGGCAGGCTACAGGACTGAAGCTTTCTTT
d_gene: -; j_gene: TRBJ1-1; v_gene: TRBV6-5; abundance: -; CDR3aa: CASKAGSNTEAFF; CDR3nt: TGTGCCAGCAAGGCAGGTTCGAACACTGAAGCTTTCTTT
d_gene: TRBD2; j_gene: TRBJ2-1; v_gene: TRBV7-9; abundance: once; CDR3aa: CASSSGTSGVGGEQFF; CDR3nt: TGTGCCAGCAGCTCGGGAACTAGCGGGGTGGGGGGTGAGCAGTTCTTC
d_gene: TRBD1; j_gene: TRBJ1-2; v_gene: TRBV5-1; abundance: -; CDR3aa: CASSLQGAEGYTF; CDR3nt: TGCGCCAGCAGCTTACAGGGGGCAGAAGGCTACACCTTC
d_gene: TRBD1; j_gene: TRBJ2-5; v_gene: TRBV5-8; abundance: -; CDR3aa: CASSATGIVRETQYF; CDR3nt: TGTGCCAGCAGCGCGACAGGGATCGTCCGAGAGACCCAGTACTTC
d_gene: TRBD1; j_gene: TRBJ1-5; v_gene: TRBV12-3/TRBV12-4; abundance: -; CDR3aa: CATGQGGQPQHF; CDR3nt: TGTGCCACCGGACAGGGGGGTCAGCCCCAGCATTTT
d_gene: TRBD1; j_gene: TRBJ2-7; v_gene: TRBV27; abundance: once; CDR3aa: CASSSRTGSYEQYF; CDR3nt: TGTGCCAGCAGTTCTAGGACAGGGTCCTACGAGCAGTACTTC
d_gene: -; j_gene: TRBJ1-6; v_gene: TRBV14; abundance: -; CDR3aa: CASSLTGYSPLHF; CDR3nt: TGTGCCAGCAGCCTTACAGGTTATTCACCCCTCCACTTT
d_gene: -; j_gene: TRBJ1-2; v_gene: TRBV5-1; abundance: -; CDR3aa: CASSWGGGRDGYTF; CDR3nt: TGCGCCAGCAGCTGGGGTGGGGGACGAGATGGCTACACCTTC